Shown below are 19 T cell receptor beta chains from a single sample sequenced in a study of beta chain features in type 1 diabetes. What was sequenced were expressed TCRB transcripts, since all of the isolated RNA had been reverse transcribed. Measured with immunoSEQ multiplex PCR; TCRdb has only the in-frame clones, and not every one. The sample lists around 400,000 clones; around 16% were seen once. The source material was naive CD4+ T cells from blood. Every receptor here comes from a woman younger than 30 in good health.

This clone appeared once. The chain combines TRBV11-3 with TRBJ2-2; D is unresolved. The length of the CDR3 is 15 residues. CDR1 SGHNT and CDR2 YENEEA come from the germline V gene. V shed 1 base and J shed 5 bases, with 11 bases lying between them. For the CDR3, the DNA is TGTGCCAGCAGCTTAGGTGGAGTAGATACCGGGGAGCTGTTTTTT. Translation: CASSLGGVDTGELFF.

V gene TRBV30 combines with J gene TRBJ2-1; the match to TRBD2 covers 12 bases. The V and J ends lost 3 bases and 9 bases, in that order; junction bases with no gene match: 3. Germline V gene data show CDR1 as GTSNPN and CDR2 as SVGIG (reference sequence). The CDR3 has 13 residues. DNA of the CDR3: TGTGCCTGGAGACTAGCGGGAGGCAGTGAGCAGTTCTTC. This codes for CAWRLAGGSEQFF. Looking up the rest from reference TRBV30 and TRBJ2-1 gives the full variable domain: SQTIHQWPATLVQPVGSPLSLECTVEGTSNPNLYWYRQAAGRGLQLLFYSVGIGQISSEVPQNLSASRPQDRQFILSSKKLLLSDSGFYLCAWRLAGGSEQFFGPGTRLTVL.

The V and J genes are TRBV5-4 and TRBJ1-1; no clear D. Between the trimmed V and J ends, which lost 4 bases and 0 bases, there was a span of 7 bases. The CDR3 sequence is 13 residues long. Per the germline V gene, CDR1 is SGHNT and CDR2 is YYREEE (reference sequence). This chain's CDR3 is CASSSGLNTEAFF. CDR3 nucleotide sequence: TGTGCCAGCAGCAGTGGGCTGAACACTGAAGCTTTCTTT.

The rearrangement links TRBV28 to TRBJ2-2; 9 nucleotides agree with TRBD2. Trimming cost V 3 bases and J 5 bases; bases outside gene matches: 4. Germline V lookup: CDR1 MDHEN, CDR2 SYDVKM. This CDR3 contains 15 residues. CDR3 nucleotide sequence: TGTGCCAGCAGTTTTGCGGGAGGGAGGACCGGGGAGCTGTTTTTT. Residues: CASSFAGGRTGELFF. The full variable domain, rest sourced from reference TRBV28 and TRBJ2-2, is DVKVTQSSRYLVKRTGEKVFLECVQDMDHENMFWYRQDPGLGLRLIYFSYDVKMKEKGDIPEGYSVSREKKERFSLILESASTNQTSMYLCASSFAGGRTGELFFGEGSRLTVL.

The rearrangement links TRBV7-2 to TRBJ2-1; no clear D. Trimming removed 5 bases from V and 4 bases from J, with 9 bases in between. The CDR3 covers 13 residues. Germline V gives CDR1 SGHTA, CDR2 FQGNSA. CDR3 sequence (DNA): TGTGCCAGCAGCCCCTTTCAGTACAATGAGCAGTTCTTC. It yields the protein CASSPFQYNEQFF.

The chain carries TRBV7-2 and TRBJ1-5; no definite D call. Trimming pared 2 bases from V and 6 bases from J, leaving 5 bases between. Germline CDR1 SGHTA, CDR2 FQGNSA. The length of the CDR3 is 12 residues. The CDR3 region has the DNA TGTGCCAGCAGCTTAATCCTTCAGCCCCAGCATTTT. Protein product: CASSLILQPQHF.

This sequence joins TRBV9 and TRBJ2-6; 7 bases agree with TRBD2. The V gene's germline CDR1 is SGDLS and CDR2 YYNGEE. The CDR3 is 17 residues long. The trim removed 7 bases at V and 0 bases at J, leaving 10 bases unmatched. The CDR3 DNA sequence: TGTGCCAGCGGACGGGACTACCCTTTCTCTGGGGCCAACGTCCTGACTTTC. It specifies CASGRDYPFSGANVLTF.

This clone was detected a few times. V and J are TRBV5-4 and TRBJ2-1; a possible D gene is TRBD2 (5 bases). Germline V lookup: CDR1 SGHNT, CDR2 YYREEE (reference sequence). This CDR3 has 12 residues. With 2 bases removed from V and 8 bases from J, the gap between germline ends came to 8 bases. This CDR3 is CASSFSGYEQFF. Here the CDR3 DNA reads TGTGCCAGCAGCTTTTCGGGGTATGAGCAGTTCTTC.

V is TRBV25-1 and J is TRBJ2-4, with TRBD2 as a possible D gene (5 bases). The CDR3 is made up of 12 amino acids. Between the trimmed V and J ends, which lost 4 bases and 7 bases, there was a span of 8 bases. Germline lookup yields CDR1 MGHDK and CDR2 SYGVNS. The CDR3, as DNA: TGTGCCAGCAGTGGCGGGTCCAACATTCAGTACTTC. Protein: CASSGGSNIQYF.

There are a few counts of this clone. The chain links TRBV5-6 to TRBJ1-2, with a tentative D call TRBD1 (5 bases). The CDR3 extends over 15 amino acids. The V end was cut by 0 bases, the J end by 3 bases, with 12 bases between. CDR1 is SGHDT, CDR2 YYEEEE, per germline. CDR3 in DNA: TGTGCCAGCAGCTTGGTCGGCGGGACGGACTATGGCTACACCTTC. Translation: CASSLVGGTDYGYTF.

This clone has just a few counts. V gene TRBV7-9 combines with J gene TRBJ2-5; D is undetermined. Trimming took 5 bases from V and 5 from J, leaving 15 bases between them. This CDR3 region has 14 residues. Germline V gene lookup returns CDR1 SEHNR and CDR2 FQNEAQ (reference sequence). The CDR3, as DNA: TGTGCCAGCAGCCCCGCCGGGTTCGGGGAGACCCAGTACTTC. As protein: CASSPAGFGETQYF.

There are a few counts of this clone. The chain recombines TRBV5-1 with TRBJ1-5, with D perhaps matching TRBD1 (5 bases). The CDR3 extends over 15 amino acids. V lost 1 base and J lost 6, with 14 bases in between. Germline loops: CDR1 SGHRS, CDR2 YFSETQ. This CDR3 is CASSLFAGRGQPQHF. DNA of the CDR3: TGCGCCAGCAGCTTGTTTGCAGGGAGGGGTCAGCCCCAGCATTTT.

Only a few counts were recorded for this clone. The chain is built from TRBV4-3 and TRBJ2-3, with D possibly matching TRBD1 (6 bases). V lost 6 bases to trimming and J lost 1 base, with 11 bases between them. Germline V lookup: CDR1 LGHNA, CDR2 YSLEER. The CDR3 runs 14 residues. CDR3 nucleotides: TGCGCCAGCAGTCAGGACAGCCGCACAGATACGCAGTATTTT. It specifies CASSQDSRTDTQYF.

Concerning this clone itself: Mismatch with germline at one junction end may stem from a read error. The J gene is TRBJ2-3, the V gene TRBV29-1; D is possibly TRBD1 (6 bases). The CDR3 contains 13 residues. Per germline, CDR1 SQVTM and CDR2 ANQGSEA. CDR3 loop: CSVVDRSTDPEDF. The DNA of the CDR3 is TGCAGCGTTGTAGACAGGTCAACGGATCCGGAGGATTTT.

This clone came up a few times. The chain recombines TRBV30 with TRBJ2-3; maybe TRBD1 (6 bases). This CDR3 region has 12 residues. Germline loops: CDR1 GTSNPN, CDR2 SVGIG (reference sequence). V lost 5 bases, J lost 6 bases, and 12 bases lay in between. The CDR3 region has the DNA TGTGCCTGGGACCCTCAGGGGGATACGCAGTATTTT. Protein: CAWDPQGDTQYF.

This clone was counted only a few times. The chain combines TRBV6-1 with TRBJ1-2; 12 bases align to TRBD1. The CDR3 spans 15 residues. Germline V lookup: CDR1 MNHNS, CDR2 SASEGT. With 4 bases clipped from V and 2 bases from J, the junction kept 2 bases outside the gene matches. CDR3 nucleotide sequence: TGTGCCAGCAGTGCCGGGACAGGGGGCAACTATGGCTACACCTTC. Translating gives CASSAGTGGNYGYTF.

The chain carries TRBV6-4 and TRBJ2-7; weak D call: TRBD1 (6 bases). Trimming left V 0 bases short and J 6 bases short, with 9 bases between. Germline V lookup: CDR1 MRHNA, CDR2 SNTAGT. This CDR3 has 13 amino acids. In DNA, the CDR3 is TGTGCCAGCAGTGACTCGGCCAGGGGCGAGCAGTACTTC. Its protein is CASSDSARGEQYF.

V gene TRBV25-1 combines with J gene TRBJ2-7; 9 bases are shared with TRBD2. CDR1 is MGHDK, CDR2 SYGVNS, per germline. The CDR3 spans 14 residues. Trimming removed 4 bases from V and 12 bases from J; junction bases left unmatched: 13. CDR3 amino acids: CASSGAGGPFGPYF. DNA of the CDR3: TGTGCCAGCAGTGGGGCGGGAGGGCCGTTCGGACCGTACTTC.

CDR3 loop: CSVGSGGSYEQYF. The DNA for the CDR3 is TGCAGCGTTGGGAGCGGGGGTTCCTACGAGCAGTACTTC. The V call is TRBV29-1, the J call TRBJ2-5, with TRBD2 identical over 8 bases. The J call may be faulty, since TRBJ2-7 better matches the DNA end. Germline-derived CDR1 and CDR2 are SQVTM and ANQGSEA. The CDR3 extends over 13 amino acids.